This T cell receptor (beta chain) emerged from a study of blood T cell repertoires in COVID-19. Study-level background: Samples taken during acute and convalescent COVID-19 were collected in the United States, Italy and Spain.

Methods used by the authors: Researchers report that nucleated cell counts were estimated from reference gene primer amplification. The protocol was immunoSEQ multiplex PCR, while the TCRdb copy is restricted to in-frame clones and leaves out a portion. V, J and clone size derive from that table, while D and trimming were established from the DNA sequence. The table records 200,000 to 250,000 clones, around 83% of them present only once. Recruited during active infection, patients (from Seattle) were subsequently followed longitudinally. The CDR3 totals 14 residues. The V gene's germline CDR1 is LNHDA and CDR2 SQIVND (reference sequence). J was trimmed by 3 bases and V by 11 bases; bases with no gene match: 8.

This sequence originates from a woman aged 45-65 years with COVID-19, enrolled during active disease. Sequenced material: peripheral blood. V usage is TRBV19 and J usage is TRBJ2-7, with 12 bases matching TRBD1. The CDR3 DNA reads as TGTGCCTCGCAAGGGACAGGGGGCATCTACGAGCAGTACTTC. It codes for CASQGTGGIYEQYF.